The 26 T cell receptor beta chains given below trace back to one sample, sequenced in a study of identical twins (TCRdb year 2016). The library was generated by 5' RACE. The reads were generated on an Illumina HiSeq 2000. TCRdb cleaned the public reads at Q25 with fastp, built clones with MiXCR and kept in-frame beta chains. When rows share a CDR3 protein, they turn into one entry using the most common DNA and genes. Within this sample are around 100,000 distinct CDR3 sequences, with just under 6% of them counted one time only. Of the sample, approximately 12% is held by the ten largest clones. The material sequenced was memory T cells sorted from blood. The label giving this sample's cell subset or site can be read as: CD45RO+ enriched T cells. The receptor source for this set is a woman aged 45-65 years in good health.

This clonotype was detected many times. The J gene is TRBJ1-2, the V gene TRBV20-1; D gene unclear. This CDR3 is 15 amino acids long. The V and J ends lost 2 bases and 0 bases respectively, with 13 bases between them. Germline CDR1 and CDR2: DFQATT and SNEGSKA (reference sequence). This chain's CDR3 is CSARMDGGPNYGYTF. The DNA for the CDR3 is TGCAGTGCTAGAATGGACGGTGGGCCTAACTATGGCTACACCTTC.

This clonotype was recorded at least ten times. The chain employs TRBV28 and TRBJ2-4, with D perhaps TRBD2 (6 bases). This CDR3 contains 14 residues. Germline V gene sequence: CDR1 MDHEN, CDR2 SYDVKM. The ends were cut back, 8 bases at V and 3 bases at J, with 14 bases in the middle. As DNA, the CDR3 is TGTGCCAGCGGCACTACGGGAGTCAAAAACATTCAGTACTTC. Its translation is CASGTTGVKNIQYF.

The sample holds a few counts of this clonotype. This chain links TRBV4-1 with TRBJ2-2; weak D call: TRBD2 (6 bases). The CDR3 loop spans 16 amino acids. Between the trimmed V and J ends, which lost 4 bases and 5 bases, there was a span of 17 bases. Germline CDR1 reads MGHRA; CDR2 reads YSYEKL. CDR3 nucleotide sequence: TGCGCCAGCAGCCTCCCGGGGTCGGGGGTGACCGGGGAGCTGTTTTTT. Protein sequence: CASSLPGSGVTGELFF.

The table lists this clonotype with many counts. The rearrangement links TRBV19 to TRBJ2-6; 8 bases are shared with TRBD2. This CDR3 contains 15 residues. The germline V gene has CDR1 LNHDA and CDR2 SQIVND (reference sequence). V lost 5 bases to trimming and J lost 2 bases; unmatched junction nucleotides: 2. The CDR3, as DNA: TGTGCCAGTAGTCGGGGACTAGCTGGGGCCAACGTCCTGACTTTC. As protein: CASSRGLAGANVLTF.

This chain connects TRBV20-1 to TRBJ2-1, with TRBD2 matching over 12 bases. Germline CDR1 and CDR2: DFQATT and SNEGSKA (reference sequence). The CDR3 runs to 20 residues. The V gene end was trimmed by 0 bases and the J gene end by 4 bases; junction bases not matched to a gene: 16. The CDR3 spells CSARDQHGGLLAGGYNEQFF. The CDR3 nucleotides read TGCAGTGCTAGAGATCAACACGGGGGACTACTAGCGGGAGGATACAATGAGCAGTTCTTC.

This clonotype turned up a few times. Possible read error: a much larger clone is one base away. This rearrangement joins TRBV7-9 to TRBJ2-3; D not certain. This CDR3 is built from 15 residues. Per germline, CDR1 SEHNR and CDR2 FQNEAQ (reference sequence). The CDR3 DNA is TGTGCCAGCAGCCGCCCTGCGGTTCGCCCAGATACGCAGTTTTTT. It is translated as CASSRPAVRPDTQFF.

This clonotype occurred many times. CDR3 sequence: CASSQSGLGNSPLHF. Here the CDR3 DNA reads TGTGCCAGCAGCCAATCGGGCCTGGGTAATTCACCCCTCCACTTT. V gene TRBV16 combines with J gene TRBJ1-6; D not resolved. Per the germline V gene, CDR1 is KGHSY and CDR2 is FQNENV. Trimming pared 0 bases from V and 6 bases from J, leaving 9 bases between. There are 15 residues in the CDR3.

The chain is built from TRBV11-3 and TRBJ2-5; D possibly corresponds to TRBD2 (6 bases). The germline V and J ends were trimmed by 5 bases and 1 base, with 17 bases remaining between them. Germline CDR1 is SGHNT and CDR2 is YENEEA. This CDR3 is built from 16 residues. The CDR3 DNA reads TGTGCCAGCAGCACGTTAAGGGCGGGAATCCAAGAGACCCAGTACTTC. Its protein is CASSTLRAGIQETQYF. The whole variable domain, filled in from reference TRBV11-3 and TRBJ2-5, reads EAGVVQSPRYKIIEKKQPVAFWCNPISGHNTLYWYLQNLGQGPELLIRYENEEAVDDSQLPKDRFSAERLKGVDSTLKIQPAELGDSAVYLCASSTLRAGIQETQYFGPGTRLLVL.

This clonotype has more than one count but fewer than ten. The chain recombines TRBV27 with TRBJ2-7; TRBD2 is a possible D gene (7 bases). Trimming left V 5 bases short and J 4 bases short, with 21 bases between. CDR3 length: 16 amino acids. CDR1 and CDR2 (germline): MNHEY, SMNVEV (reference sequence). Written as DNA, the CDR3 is TGTGCCAGCAGTCTAAAAGGGGGGGGAACCTGGTACGAGCAGTACTTC. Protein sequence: CASSLKGGGTWYEQYF.

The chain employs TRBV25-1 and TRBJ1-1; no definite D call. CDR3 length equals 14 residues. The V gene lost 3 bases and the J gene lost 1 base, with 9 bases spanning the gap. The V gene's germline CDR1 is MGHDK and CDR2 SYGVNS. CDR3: CASSEDPRNTEAFF. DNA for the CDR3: TGTGCCAGCAGTGAGGACCCGCGGAACACTGAAGCTTTCTTT. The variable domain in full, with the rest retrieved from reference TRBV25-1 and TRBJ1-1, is EADIYQTPRYLVIGTGKKITLECSQTMGHDKMYWYQQDPGMELHLIHYSYGVNSTEKGDLSSESTVSRIRTEHFPLTLESARPSHTSQYLCASSEDPRNTEAFFGQGTRLTVV.

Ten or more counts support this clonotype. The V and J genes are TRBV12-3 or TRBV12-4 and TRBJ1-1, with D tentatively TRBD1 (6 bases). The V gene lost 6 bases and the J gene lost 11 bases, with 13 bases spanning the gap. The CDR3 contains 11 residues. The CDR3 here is CASRESGGAFF. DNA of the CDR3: TGTGCCAGCAGGGAAAGTGGGGGCGCTTTCTTT.

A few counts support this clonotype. CDR3 sequence: CASSQSGAYEQYV. As DNA, the CDR3 is TGCGCCAGCAGTCAATCTGGTGCCTACGAGCAGTACGTC. This chain uses TRBV23-1 with TRBJ2-7; D unresolved. TRBV23-1 is flagged as an ORF with uncertain function. The CDR3 is 13 amino acids. V lost 0 bases and J 2 bases, leaving 5 bases between the germline ends.

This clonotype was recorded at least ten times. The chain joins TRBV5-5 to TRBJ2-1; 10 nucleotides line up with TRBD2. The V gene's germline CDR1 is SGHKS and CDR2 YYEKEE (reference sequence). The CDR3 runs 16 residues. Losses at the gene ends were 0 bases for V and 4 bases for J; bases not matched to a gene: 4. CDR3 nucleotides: TGTGCCAGCAGCTTGGCCACTAGCGGGGTATACAATGAGCAGTTCTTC. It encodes CASSLATSGVYNEQFF.

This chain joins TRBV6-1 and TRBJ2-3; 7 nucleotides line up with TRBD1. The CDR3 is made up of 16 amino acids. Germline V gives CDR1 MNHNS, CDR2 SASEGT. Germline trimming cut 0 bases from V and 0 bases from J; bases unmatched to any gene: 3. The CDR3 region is CASSEAGGGSTDTQYF. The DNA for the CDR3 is TGTGCCAGCAGTGAAGCAGGGGGCGGAAGCACAGATACGCAGTATTTT.

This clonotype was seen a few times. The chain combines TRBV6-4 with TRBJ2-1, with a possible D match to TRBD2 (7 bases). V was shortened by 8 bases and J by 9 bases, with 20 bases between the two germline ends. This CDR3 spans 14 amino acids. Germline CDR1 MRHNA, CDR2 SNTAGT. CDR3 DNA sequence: TGTGCCAGCCGCAAGACAGGCCCGGGGGGTGAGCAGTTCTTC. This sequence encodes CASRKTGPGGEQFF.

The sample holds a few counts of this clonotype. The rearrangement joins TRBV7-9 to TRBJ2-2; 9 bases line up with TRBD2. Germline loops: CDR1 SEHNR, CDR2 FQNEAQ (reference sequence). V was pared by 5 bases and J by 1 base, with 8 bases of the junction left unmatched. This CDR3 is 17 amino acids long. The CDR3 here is CASSPSGRSWNTGELFF. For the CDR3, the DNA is TGTGCCAGCAGCCCAAGCGGGAGGTCCTGGAACACCGGGGAGCTGTTTTTT.

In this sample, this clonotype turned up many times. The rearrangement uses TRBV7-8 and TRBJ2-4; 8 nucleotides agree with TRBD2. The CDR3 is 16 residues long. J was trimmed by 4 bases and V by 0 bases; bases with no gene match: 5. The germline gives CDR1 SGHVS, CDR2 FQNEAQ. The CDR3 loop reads CASSLARLANKNIQYF. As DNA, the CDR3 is TGTGCCAGCAGCTTAGCGAGACTAGCGAATAAAAACATTCAGTACTTC. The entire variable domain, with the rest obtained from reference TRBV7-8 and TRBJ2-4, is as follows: GAGVSQSPRYKVAKRGQDVALRCDPISGHVSLFWYQQALGQGPEFLTYFQNEAQLDKSGLPSDRFFAERPEGSVSTLKIQRTQQEDSAVYLCASSLARLANKNIQYFGAGTRLSVL.

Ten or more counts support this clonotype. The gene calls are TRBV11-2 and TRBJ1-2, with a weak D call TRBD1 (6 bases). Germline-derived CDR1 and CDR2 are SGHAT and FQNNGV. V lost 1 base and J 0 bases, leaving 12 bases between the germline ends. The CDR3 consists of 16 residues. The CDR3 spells CASSLGLDRSNYGYTF. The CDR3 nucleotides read TGTGCCAGCAGCTTAGGGCTCGACAGGTCTAACTATGGCTACACCTTC.

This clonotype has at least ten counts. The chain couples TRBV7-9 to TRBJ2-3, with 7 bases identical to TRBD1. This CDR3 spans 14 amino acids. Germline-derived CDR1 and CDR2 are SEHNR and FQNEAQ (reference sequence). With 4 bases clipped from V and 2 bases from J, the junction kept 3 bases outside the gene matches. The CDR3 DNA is TGTGCCAGCAGCTCCACAGGGGTCACAGATACGCAGTATTTT. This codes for CASSSTGVTDTQYF.

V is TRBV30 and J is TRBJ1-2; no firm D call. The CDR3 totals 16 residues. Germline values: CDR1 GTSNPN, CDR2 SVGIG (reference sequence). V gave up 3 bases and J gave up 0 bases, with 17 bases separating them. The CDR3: CAWRTSLGLSNYGYTF. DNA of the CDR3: TGTGCCTGGAGAACGAGCTTGGGTCTGTCTAACTATGGCTACACCTTC.

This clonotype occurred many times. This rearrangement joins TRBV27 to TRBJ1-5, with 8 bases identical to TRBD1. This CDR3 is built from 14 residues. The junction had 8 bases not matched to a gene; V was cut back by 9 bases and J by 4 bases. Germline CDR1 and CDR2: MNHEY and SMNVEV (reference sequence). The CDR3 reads CASQQGDRNQPQHF. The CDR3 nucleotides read TGTGCCAGTCAACAGGGGGACCGGAATCAGCCCCAGCATTTT.

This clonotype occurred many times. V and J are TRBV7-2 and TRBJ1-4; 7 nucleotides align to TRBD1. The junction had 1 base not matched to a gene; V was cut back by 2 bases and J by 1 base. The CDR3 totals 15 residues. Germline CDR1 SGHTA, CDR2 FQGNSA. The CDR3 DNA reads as TGTGCCAGCAGCTTAAGACAGGGAACTAATGAAAAACTGTTTTTT. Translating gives CASSLRQGTNEKLFF.

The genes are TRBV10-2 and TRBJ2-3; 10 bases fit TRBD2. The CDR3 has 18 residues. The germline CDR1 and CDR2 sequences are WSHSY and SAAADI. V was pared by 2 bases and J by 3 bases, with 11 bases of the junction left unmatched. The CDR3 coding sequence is TGCGCCAGCAGTGAGACCGGGACTAGCGATGGGGAAACAGATACGCAGTATTTT. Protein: CASSETGTSDGETDTQYF.

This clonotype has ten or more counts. The chain's CDR3 is CASSLEQATSGSSYEQYF. Here the CDR3 DNA reads TGTGCCAGCAGCTTAGAACAGGCCACTAGCGGGAGCTCCTACGAGCAGTACTTC. The chain couples TRBV7-8 to TRBJ2-7, with TRBD2 matching 11 bases. The CDR3 is 18 residues long. CDR1 and CDR2 (germline): SGHVS, FQNEAQ. V lost 1 base, J lost 0 bases, and 8 bases stayed unmatched.

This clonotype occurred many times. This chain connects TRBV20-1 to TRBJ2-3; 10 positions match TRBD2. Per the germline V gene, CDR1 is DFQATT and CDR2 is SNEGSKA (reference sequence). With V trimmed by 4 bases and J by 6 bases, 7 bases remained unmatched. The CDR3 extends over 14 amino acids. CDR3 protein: CSATAGGNSDTQYF. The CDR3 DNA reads TGCAGTGCTACAGCGGGAGGGAACTCCGATACGCAGTATTTT.

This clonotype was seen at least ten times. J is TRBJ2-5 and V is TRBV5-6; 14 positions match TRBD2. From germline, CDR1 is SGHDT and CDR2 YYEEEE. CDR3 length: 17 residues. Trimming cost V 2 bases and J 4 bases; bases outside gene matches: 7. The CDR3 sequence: CASSFGLAGGIPETQYF. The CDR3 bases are TGTGCCAGCAGCTTCGGACTAGCGGGAGGTATCCCAGAGACCCAGTACTTC.